Following are 31 T cell receptor beta chains from one sample sequenced in a study of CD8 T cells in Susac syndrome (dated by TCRdb to between 2017 and 2020). The library was built by means of the immunoSEQ multiplex PCR assay. RNA was extracted using the RNeasy kit, and roughly 0.45 to 1 ug of the RNA was reverse transcribed with random hexamers. The raw public reads went through TCRdb reprocessing: fastp at Q25, MiXCR clone calling, in-frame beta chains kept. Rows merge per CDR3 protein into single entries with the most common DNA and genes. For this sample there are roughly 180,000 distinct CDR3 sequences; about 94% appear just once. Of the sample, 0.09% to 0.1% falls within the top ten clones. Input material: CD4+ T cells from PBMCs. Receptors were obtained from a human donor with Susac syndrome.

The rearrangement links TRBV19 to TRBJ1-2, with unresolved D. The length of the CDR3 is 14 residues. The germline gives CDR1 LNHDA, CDR2 SQIVND (reference sequence). V was cut by 5 bases and J by 4 bases, with 14 bases left in between. CDR3 amino acids: CASSGQTWRYGYTF. CDR3 in DNA: TGTGCCAGTAGTGGGCAGACATGGCGCTATGGCTACACCTTC.

The CDR3 reads CASSSAEQGTYQPQHF. The CDR3 DNA is TGTGCCAGCAGCTCCGCAGAACAGGGGACATATCAGCCCCAGCATTTT. The chain links TRBV7-8 to TRBJ1-5; TRBD1 agrees at 7 bases. This CDR3 has 16 amino acids. V lost 4 bases, J lost 5 bases, and 11 bases stayed unmatched. Germline V gene sequence: CDR1 SGHVS, CDR2 FQNEAQ.

V gene TRBV19 combines with J gene TRBJ1-1; no reliable D call. The CDR3 runs to 15 residues. The germline V gene encodes CDR1 LNHDA and CDR2 SQIVND (reference sequence). Trimming stripped 3 bases from V and 4 bases from J, with 15 bases between. CDR3 nucleotides: TGTGCCAGTAGTATGTTTCTGGAGTTGGGCACTGAAGCTTTCTTT. Amino acid sequence: CASSMFLELGTEAFF.

The V call is TRBV4-1, the J call TRBJ2-1; possibly TRBD1 for D (6 bases). This CDR3 is built from 16 residues. Germline V lookup: CDR1 MGHRA, CDR2 YSYEKL. Trimming shortened V by 6 bases and J by 3 bases, and 18 bases separated the two germline ends. The DNA of the CDR3 is TGCGCCAGCAGTCAACCCCGGGACACCGTCTACAATGAGCAGTTCTTC. This codes for CASSQPRDTVYNEQFF.

This chain connects TRBV12-5 to TRBJ2-3, with a weak D call TRBD1 (6 bases). V was clipped by 6 bases and J by 1 base, with 11 bases between them. Germline V gene data show CDR1 as LGHNT and CDR2 as FRNRAP. The CDR3 totals 14 residues. Here the CDR3 DNA reads TGTGCTAGTGGAAACAGGGTGGGCACAGATACGCAGTATTTT. Translated: CASGNRVGTDTQYF.

This sequence joins TRBV20-1 and TRBJ2-3; D might be TRBD2 (6 bases). CDR1 and CDR2 from the germline V gene are DFQATT and SNEGSKA (reference sequence). The CDR3 is 15 amino acids. V lost 6 bases and J 3 bases, leaving 19 bases between the germline ends. The CDR3 DNA sequence: TGCAGTGCCTACGCCCGCGGCCGGGGGACAGATACGCAGTATTTT. Residues: CSAYARGRGTDTQYF.

The V call is TRBV12-3 or TRBV12-4, the J call TRBJ2-5, with 7 bases lining up with TRBD2. This CDR3 spans 16 amino acids. The junction had 7 bases not matched to a gene; V was cut back by 2 bases and J by 1 base. The CDR3 DNA follows: TGTGCCAGCAGTTTATTACGGGGAGGGGTCCAAGAGACCCAGTACTTC. The encoded protein is CASSLLRGGVQETQYF.

The chain carries TRBV28 and TRBJ2-3; no clear D gene. The germline V and J ends were trimmed by 5 bases and 4 bases, with 19 bases remaining between them. Germline values: CDR1 MDHEN, CDR2 SYDVKM. This CDR3 spans 16 amino acids. The CDR3 reads CASSPKVVRISDTQYF. In DNA, the CDR3 is TGTGCCAGCAGTCCCAAAGTCGTCCGTATCTCAGATACGCAGTATTTT.

The V gene is TRBV7-6, the J gene TRBJ2-2, with 11 bases that match TRBD2. The CDR3 is made up of 14 amino acids. Germline CDR1 reads SGHVS; CDR2 reads FNYEAQ. The J segment lost 9 bases and the V segment lost 5 bases, leaving 5 bases of the junction unmatched. CDR3 loop: CASSTSGGKRELFF. As DNA, the CDR3 is TGTGCCAGCAGCACTAGCGGGGGAAAGAGGGAGCTGTTTTTT.

This clonotype has just one count. The chain employs TRBV30 and TRBJ2-1; 10 bases match TRBD1. Germline CDR1 reads GTSNPN; CDR2 reads SVGIG (reference sequence). The CDR3 runs 16 residues. Trimming removed 0 bases from V and 5 bases from J; junction bases left unmatched: 7. In nucleotides, the CDR3 is TGTGCCTGGAGTGTACTTGGGACAGGGGTGCACAATGAGCAGTTCTTC. As protein: CAWSVLGTGVHNEQFF.

The rearrangement joins TRBV28 to TRBJ2-5, with D unclear. The V end was cut by 6 bases, the J end by 7 bases, with 18 bases between. The CDR3 length is 14 residues. CDR1 is MDHEN, CDR2 SYDVKM, per germline. The CDR3 region is CASSPPSVAGTQYF. The CDR3 bases are TGTGCCAGCAGCCCTCCATCGGTCGCCGGGACCCAGTACTTC.

This sequence joins TRBV20-1 and TRBJ1-2, with D maybe TRBD1 (6 bases). The ends were cut back, 2 bases at V and 4 bases at J, with 14 bases in the middle. Germline V gives CDR1 DFQATT, CDR2 SNEGSKA (reference sequence). The CDR3 length is 14 residues. CDR3 in DNA: TGCAGTGCTAGAAAGGCAGGGGCGGCCTATGGCTACACCTTC. Residues: CSARKAGAAYGYTF.

This sequence joins TRBV7-9 and TRBJ2-7; 9 bases agree with TRBD1. This CDR3 contains 17 residues. V was pared by 5 bases and J by 6 bases, with 17 bases of the junction left unmatched. Germline CDR1 is SEHNR and CDR2 is FQNEAQ (reference sequence). The CDR3 DNA sequence: TGTGCCAGCAGCCTCCCAACCCTGACAGGGGGTGCTTCCGAGCAGTACTTC. This encodes CASSLPTLTGGASEQYF.

The genes are TRBV9 and TRBJ2-7; D remains ambiguous. The CDR3 consists of 13 residues. The germline CDR1 and CDR2 sequences are SGDLS and YYNGEE. V lost 4 bases and J 7 bases, leaving 15 bases between the germline ends. This CDR3 reads CASSPNVAGEQYF. The CDR3 region has the DNA TGTGCCAGCAGCCCTAACGTTGCTGGAGAGCAGTACTTC. The variable domain in full, with the rest retrieved from reference TRBV9 and TRBJ2-7, is DSGVTQTPKHLITATGQRVTLRCSPRSGDLSVYWYQQSLDQGLQFLIQYYNGEERAKGNILERFSAQQFPDLHSELNLSSLELGDSALYFCASSPNVAGEQYFGPGTRLTVT.

This chain links TRBV11-3 with TRBJ2-3; possibly TRBD2 for D (5 bases). The V and J ends lost 1 base and 6 bases respectively, with 8 bases between them. Germline CDR1 and CDR2: SGHNT and YENEEA. There are 13 residues in the CDR3. CDR3 DNA: TGTGCCAGCAGCTTAGTGGGAGAGGATACGCAGTATTTT. Its translation: CASSLVGEDTQYF.

This clonotype occurred once. The chain employs TRBV30 and TRBJ1-2; 7 bases line up with TRBD1. The germline CDR1 and CDR2 sequences are GTSNPN and SVGIG (reference sequence). CDR3 length equals 14 residues. The V segment lost 3 bases and the J segment 0 bases; nucleotides outside the gene matches: 4. The CDR3 sequence: CAWSRDRANYGYTF. CDR3 bases: TGTGCCTGGAGCCGGGACAGAGCTAACTATGGCTACACCTTC.

For the CDR3, the DNA is TGCGCCAGCAGCTTGGAGGTTGCGGGGGTCACAGATACGCAGTATTTT. This codes for CASSLEVAGVTDTQYF. The J gene is TRBJ2-3, the V gene TRBV5-1, with TRBD2 identical over 7 bases. CDR1 and CDR2 from the germline V gene are SGHRS and YFSETQ. This CDR3 spans 16 amino acids. The V gene end was trimmed by 0 bases and the J gene end by 2 bases; junction bases not matched to a gene: 6.

The chain employs TRBV2 and TRBJ2-7; D gene uncertain. Trimming removed 8 bases at V and 5 bases at J, with 16 bases between. The CDR3 extends over 13 amino acids. CDR1 is SNHLY and CDR2 is FYNNEI in the germline V gene. The CDR3 protein is CASGVGWAHEQYF. The CDR3 DNA reads as TGTGCCAGCGGAGTCGGGTGGGCCCACGAGCAGTACTTC. The whole variable domain, filled in from reference TRBV2 and TRBJ2-7, reads EPEVTQTPSHQVTQMGQEVILRCVPISNHLYFYWYRQILGQKVEFLVSFYNNEISEKSEIFDDQFSVERPDGSNFTLKIRSTKLEDSAMYFCASGVGWAHEQYFGPGTRLTVT.

This clonotype was observed once. This chain connects TRBV14 to TRBJ1-1; D perhaps matches TRBD1 (5 bases). V shed 1 base and J shed 4 bases, with 16 bases lying between them. This CDR3 comprises 16 residues. Germline CDR1 SGHDN, CDR2 FVKESK. DNA of the CDR3: TGTGCCAGCAGCCAAGGTGGGTTAGGGGAGAGCACTGAAGCTTTCTTT. This translates into CASSQGGLGESTEAFF.

The chain links TRBV19 to TRBJ2-3; possible D gene TRBD2, 6 bases. The germline gives CDR1 LNHDA, CDR2 SQIVND (reference sequence). This CDR3 contains 16 residues. The germline V and J ends were trimmed by 7 bases and 0 bases, with 17 bases remaining between them. The CDR3 nucleotides are TGTGCCAGTACAGACAGACCCCTAGCGAGCACAGATACGCAGTATTTT. It codes for CASTDRPLASTDTQYF.

V is TRBV23-1 and J is TRBJ2-3, with unresolved D. TRBV23-1 is annotated as an ORF whose role is uncertain. CDR3 size: 14 residues. Trimming pared 4 bases from V and 6 bases from J, leaving 14 bases between. The CDR3 sequence is CASSPGGSGDTQYF. The CDR3 DNA reads as TGCGCCAGCAGTCCGGGCGGTTCGGGTGATACGCAGTATTTT.

The chain joins TRBV5-6 to TRBJ1-2; TRBD1 is a possible D gene (6 bases). Trimming left V 5 bases short and J 5 bases short, with 13 bases between. The CDR3 covers 13 residues. Germline values: CDR1 SGHDT, CDR2 YYEEEE. The DNA of the CDR3 is TGTGCCAGCAGGAACGCAGGACAGTATGGCTACACCTTC. Translated: CASRNAGQYGYTF.

In the case of this clonotype: One junction end disagrees with the germline gene, perhaps due to a read error. This chain links TRBV7-7 with TRBJ2-5, with D perhaps TRBD1 (6 bases). Germline CDR1 SSHAT, CDR2 FNYEAQ (reference sequence). The CDR3 extends over 13 amino acids. The CDR3 sequence is CASSLPQGETQYF. DNA for the CDR3: TGTGCTAGCAGCTTACCTCAGGGGGAGACCCAGTACTTC.

This clonotype has just one count. The chain employs TRBV5-5 and TRBJ2-1; weak D call: TRBD1 (5 bases). The germline V gene has CDR1 SGHKS and CDR2 YYEKEE (reference sequence). The CDR3 has 15 residues. Deletions cut 0 bases from V and 6 bases from J, with 13 bases between. This chain's CDR3 is CASSLAADSLNEQFF. CDR3 sequence (DNA): TGTGCCAGCAGCTTGGCCGCAGACAGTCTCAATGAGCAGTTCTTC.

The CDR3 DNA reads as TGCGCCAGCAGCTGGGGACTAGCGGGAGTGAGCAAAAACATTCAGTACTTC. Translation: CASSWGLAGVSKNIQYF. The chain employs TRBV5-1 and TRBJ2-4; TRBD2 aligns across 14 bases. J gave up 3 bases and V 3 bases, and 5 bases lay outside the gene matches. The germline gives CDR1 SGHRS, CDR2 YFSETQ. This CDR3 contains 17 residues.

The V call is TRBV3-1, the J call TRBJ2-7; no definite D call. The ends were cut back, 4 bases at V and 3 bases at J, with 25 bases in the middle. The length of the CDR3 is 18 residues. Germline V lookup: CDR1 LGHDT, CDR2 YNNKEL (reference sequence). CDR3 nucleotide sequence: TGTGCCAGCAGCCGACCAAAAAAGGACGCATCTCCATACTACGAGCAGTACTTC. Translating it yields CASSRPKKDASPYYEQYF.

V gene TRBV12-3 or TRBV12-4 combines with J gene TRBJ2-3; D uncertain. The V end was cut by 6 bases, the J end by 8 bases, with 15 bases between. The CDR3 is 13 amino acids. The CDR3 bases are TGTGCCAGCAGCACCAGAACCGACGGTACGCAGTATTTT. Its translation is CASSTRTDGTQYF.

The CDR3 bases are TGTGCCAGCAGCACGGACGGACTGAACACTGAAGCTTTCTTT. The encoded protein is CASSTDGLNTEAFF. The chain uses TRBV5-4 and TRBJ1-1, with D uncertain. Germline CDR1 SGHNT, CDR2 YYREEE (reference sequence). V lost 4 bases, J lost 0 bases, and 10 bases lay in between. The CDR3 loop spans 14 amino acids.

The genes are TRBV3-1 and TRBJ1-1; TRBD1 matches 8 bases. The germline V gene encodes CDR1 LGHDT and CDR2 YNNKEL (reference sequence). The CDR3 sequence is 13 residues long. The V gene end was trimmed by 4 bases and the J gene end by 4 bases; junction bases not matched to a gene: 2. This CDR3 reads CASSRTGITEAFF. CDR3 in DNA: TGTGCCAGCAGCCGGACAGGGATCACTGAAGCTTTCTTT.

The J gene is TRBJ2-5, the V gene TRBV12-3 or TRBV12-4; D is perhaps TRBD2 (5 bases). This CDR3 spans 13 amino acids. The ends were cut back, 6 bases at V and 5 bases at J, with 13 bases in the middle. The CDR3 sequence is CASSPGVGETQYF. The CDR3 coding sequence is TGTGCCAGCAGCCCCGGGGTAGGGGAGACCCAGTACTTC.

This clonotype was seen only once. The junction departs from germline at one end; a sequencing error may be responsible. The V gene is TRBV20-1, the J gene TRBJ2-1; D unresolved. Germline CDR1 DFQATT, CDR2 SNEGSKA (reference sequence). The CDR3 runs 13 residues. The CDR3 coding sequence is TGCAGTGCTAGAGATCCCGGCGGCAACCGCAACCTCTTC. Its protein is CSARDPGGNRNLF.